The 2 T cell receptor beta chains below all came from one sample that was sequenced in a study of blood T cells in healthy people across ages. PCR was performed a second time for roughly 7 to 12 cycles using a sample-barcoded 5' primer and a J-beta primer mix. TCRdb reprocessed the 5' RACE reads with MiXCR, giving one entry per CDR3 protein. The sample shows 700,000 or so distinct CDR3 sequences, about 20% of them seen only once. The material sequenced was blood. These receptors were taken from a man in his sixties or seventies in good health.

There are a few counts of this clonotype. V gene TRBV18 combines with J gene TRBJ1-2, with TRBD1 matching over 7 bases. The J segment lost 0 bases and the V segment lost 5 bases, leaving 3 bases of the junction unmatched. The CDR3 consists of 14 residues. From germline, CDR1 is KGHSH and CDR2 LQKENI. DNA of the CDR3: TGTGCCAGCTCATCGGACAGGTCTAACTATGGCTACACCTTC. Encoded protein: CASSSDRSNYGYTF. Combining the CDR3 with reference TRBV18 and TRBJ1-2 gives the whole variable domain NAGVMQNPRHLVRRRGQEARLRCSPMKGHSHVYWYRQLPEEGLKFMVYLQKENIIDESGMPKERFSAEFPKEGPSILRIQQVVRGDSAAYFCASSSDRSNYGYTFGSGTRLTVV.

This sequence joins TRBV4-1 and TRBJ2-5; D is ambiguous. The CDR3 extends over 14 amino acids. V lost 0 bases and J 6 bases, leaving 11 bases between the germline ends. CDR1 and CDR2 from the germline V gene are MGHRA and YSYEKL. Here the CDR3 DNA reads TGCGCCAGCAGCCAAGATGGCAGTACGAAGACCCAGTACTTC. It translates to CASSQDGSTKTQYF.